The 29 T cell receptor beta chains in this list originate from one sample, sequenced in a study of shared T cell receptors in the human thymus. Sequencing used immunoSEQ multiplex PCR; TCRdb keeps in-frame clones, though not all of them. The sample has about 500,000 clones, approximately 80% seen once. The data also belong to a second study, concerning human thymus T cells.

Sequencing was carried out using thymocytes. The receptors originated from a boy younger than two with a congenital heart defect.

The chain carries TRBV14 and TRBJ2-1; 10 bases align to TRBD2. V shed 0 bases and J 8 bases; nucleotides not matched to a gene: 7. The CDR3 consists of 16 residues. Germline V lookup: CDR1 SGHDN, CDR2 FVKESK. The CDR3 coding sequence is TGTGCCAGCAGCCAAGAAAGGGTGCTAGCGGGGGATGAGCAGTTCTTC. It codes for CASSQERVLAGDEQFF.

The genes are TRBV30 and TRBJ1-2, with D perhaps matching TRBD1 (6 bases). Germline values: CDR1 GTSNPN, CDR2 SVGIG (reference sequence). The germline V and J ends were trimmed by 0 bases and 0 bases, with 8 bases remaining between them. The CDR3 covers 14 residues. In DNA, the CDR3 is TGTGCCTGGAGTGTAGGACAGACTAACTATGGCTACACCTTC. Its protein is CAWSVGQTNYGYTF.

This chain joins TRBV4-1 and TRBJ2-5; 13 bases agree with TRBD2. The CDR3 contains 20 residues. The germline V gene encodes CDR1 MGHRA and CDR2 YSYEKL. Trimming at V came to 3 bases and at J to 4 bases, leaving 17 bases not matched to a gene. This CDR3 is CASSQRTSGSGAMGRETQYF. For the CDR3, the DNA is TGCGCCAGCAGCCAGAGGACTAGCGGGAGTGGGGCGATGGGCCGAGAGACCCAGTACTTC.

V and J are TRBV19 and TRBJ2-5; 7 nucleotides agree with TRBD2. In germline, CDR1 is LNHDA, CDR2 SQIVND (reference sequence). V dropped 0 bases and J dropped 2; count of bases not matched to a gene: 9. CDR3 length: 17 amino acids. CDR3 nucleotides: TGTGCCAGTAGTATAGAGGGCGGGAGAGAGATTCAAGAGACCCAGTACTTC. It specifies CASSIEGGREIQETQYF.

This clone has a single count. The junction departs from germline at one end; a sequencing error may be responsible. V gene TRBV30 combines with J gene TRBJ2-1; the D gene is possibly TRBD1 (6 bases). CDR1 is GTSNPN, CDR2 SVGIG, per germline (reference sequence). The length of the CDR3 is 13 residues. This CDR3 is CAWSYRAYNEQFF. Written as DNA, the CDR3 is TGTGCCTGGAGTTACAGGGCCTATAATGAGCAGTTCTTC.

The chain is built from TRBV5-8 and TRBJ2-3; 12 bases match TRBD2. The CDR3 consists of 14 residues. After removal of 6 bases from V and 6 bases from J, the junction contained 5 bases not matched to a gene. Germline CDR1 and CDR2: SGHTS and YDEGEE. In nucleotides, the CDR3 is TGTGCCAGCACCCTAGCGGGAGGGGCTGATACGCAGTATTTT. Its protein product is CASTLAGGADTQYF.

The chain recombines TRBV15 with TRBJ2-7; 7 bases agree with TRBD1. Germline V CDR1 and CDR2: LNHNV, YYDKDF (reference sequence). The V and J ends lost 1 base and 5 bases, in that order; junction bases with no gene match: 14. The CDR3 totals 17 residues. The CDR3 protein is CATSRAKATHRGHEQYF. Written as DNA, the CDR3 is TGTGCCACCAGCAGAGCGAAAGCTACCCACAGGGGCCACGAGCAGTACTTC. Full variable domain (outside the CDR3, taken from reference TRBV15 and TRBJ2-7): DAMVIQNPRYQVTQFGKPVTLSCSQTLNHNVMYWYQQKSSQAPKLLFHYYDKDFNNEADTPDNFQSRRPNTSFCFLDIRSPGLGDTAMYLCATSRAKATHRGHEQYFGPGTRLTVT.

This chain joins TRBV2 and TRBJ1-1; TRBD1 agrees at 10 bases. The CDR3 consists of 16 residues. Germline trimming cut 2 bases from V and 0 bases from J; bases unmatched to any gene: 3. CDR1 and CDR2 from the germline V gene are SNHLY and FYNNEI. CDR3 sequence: CASSESGQGLNTEAFF. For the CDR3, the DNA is TGTGCCAGCAGTGAATCGGGACAGGGGTTGAACACTGAAGCTTTCTTT.

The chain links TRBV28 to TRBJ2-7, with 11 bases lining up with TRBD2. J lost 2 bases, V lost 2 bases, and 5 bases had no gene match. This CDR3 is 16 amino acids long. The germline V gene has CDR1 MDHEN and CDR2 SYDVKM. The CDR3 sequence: CASSLPPGLAAYEQYF. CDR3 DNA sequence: TGTGCCAGCAGTTTACCCCCGGGACTAGCGGCCTACGAGCAGTACTTC.

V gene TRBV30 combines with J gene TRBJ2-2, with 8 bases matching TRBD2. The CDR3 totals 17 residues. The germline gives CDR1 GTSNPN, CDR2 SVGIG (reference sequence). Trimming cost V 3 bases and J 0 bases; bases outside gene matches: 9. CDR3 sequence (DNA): TGTGCCTGGAGCCAAATCGGCGGGAGGCCGAACACCGGGGAGCTGTTTTTT. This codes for CAWSQIGGRPNTGELFF.

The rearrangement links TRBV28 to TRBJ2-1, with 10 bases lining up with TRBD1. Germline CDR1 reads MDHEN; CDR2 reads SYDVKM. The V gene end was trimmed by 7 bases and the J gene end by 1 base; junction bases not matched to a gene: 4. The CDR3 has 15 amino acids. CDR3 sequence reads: CASTRGQGSYNEQFF. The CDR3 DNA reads TGTGCCAGCACTCGGGGACAGGGGTCCTACAATGAGCAGTTCTTC.

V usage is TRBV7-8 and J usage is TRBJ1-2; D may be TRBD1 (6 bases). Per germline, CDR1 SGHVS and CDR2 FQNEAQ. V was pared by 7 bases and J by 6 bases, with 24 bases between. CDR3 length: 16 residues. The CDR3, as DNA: TGTGCCAGCAACAACTCTCCCAGGGGACCGCCCCATGGCTACACCTTC. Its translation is CASNNSPRGPPHGYTF.

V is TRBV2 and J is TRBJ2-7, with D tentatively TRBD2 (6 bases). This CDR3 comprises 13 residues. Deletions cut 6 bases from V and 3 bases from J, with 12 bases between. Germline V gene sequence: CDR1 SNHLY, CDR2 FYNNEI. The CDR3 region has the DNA TGTGCCAGCAGACAGACTAGATACTACGAGCAGTACTTC. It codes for CASRQTRYYEQYF.

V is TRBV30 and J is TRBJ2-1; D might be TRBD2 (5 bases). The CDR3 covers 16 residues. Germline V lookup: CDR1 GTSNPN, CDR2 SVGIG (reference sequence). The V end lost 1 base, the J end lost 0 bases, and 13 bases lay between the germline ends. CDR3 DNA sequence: TGTGCCTGGAGTGAAGAAGGACTGAGCTCCTACAATGAGCAGTTCTTC. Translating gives CAWSEEGLSSYNEQFF.

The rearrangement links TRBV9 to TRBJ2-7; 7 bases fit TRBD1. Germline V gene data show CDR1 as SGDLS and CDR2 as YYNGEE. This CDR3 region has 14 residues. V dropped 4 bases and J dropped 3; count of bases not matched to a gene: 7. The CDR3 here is CASSSGDSYYEQYF. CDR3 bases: TGTGCCAGCAGCAGTGGGGACAGTTACTACGAGCAGTACTTC. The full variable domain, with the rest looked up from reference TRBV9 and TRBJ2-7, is DSGVTQTPKHLITATGQRVTLRCSPRSGDLSVYWYQQSLDQGLQFLIQYYNGEERAKGNILERFSAQQFPDLHSELNLSSLELGDSALYFCASSSGDSYYEQYFGPGTRLTVT.

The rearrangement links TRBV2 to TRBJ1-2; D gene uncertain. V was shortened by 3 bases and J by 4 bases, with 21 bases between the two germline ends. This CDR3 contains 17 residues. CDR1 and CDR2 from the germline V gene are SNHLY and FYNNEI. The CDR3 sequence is CASSDNKRAGNAYGYTF. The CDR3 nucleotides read TGTGCCAGCAGTGATAATAAGCGGGCAGGTAACGCCTATGGCTACACCTTC.

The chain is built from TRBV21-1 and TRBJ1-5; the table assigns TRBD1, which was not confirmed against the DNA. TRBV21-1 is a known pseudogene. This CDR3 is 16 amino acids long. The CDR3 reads CASSKEQRRGNQPQHF. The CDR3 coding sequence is TGTGCCAGCAGCAAAGAGCAACGCAGGGGAAATCAGCCCCAGCATTTT.

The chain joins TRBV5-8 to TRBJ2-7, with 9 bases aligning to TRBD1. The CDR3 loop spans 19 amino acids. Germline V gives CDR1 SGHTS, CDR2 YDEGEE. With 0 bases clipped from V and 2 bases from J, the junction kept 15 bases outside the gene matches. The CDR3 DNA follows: TGTGCCAGCAGCTTGGACCGGGACAGGGACCCCCCTGGCCCCTACGAGCAGTACTTC. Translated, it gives CASSLDRDRDPPGPYEQYF.

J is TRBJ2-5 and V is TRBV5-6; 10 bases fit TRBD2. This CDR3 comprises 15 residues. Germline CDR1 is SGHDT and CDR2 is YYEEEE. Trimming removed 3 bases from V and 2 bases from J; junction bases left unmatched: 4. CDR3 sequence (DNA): TGTGCCAGCAGCTGCCGGACTAGCGGACAAGAGACCCAGTACTTC. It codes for CASSCRTSGQETQYF.

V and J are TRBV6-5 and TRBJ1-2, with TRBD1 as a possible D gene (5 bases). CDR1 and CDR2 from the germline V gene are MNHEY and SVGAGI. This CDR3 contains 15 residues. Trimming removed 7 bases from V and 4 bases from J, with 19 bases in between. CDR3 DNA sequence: TGTGCCAGCACGACAGCCCGGAGGGGTGGCTATGGCTACACCTTC. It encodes CASTTARRGGYGYTF.

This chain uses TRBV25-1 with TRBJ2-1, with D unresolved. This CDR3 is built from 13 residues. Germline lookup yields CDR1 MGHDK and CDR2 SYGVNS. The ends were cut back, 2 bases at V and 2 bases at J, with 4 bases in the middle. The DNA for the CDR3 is TGTGCCAGCAGTGAAGGGCCCTACAATGAGCAGTTCTTC. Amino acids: CASSEGPYNEQFF.

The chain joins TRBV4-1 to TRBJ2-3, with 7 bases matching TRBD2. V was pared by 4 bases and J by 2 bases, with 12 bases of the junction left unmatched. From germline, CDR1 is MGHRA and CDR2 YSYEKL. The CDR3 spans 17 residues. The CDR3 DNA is TGCGCCAGCAGCCGAGGAGAGGGAGCGGGAAACACAGATACGCAGTATTTT. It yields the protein CASSRGEGAGNTDTQYF.

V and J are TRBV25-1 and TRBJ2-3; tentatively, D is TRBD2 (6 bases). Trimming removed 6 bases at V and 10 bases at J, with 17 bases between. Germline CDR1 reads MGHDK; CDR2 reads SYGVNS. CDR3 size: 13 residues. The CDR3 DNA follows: TGTGCCAGCAGCGATCGGACTAAGGAGGCGCAGTATTTT. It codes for CASSDRTKEAQYF.

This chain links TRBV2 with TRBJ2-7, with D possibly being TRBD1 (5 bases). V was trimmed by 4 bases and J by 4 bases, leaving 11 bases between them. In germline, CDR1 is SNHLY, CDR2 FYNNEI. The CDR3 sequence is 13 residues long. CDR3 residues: CASSGPGPYEQYF. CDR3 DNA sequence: TGTGCCAGCAGTGGGCCAGGGCCGTACGAGCAGTACTTC.

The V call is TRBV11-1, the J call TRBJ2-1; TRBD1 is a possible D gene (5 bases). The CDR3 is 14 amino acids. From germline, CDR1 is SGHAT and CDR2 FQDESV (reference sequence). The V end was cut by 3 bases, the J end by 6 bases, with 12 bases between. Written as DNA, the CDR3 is TGTGCCAGCAGCTTTTTAGGGGTTCGCAATGAGCAGTTCTTC. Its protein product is CASSFLGVRNEQFF.

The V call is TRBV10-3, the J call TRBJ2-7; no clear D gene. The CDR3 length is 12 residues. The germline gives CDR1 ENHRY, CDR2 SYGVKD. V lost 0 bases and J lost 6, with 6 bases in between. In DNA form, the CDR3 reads TGTGCCATCAGTGAGTCCCCCAGCGAGCAGTACTTC. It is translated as CAISESPSEQYF.

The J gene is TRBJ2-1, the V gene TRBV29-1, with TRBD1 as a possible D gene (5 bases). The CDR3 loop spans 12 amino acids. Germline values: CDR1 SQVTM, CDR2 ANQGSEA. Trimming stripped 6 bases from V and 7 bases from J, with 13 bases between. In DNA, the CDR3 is TGCAGCGTCCTCAGGGATTGGAATGAGCAGTTCTTC. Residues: CSVLRDWNEQFF.

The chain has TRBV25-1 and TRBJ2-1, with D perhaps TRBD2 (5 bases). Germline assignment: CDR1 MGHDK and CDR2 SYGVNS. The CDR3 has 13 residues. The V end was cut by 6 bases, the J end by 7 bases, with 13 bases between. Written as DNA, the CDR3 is TGTGCCAGCAGCCCAGGACTTGAAAATGAGCAGTTCTTC. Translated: CASSPGLENEQFF.

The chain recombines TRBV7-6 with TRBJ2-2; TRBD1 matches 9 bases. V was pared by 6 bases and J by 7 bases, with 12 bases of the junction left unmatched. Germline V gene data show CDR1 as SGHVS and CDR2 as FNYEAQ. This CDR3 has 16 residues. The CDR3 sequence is CASSSDRGPHGGELFF. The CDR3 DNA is TGTGCCAGCAGTTCGGACAGGGGTCCCCACGGCGGGGAGCTGTTTTTT.